This T cell receptor (beta chain) appears in the sequencing data of a study of blood T cell repertoires in COVID-19. Study overall: Specimens from acute and convalescent COVID-19 originated in the United States, Italy and Spain. PBMCs, B-cell-depleted T cells, or T cells were the source of the cDNA or gDNA that made up the material.

Source study methods: Reference gene primers were amplified, and this amplification served to estimate nucleated cell counts. TCRdb keeps only in-frame clones here, not all; method: immunoSEQ multiplex PCR. The V and J calls and clone size were taken over from that table, and D and trimming were inferred from the DNA. The data show roughly 140,000 clones, about 82% seen once. V was trimmed by 4 bases and J by 2 bases, leaving 12 bases between them. Germline-derived CDR1 and CDR2 are SGHDT and YYEEEE. The CDR3 runs to 14 residues. This TCR was recovered from a woman in her thirties or forties with active or convalescent COVID-19. Source material: peripheral blood. The chain has TRBV5-6 and TRBJ1-2, with D possibly being TRBD1 (5 bases). CDR3 sequence: CASSPDRGNYGYTF. The CDR3 DNA reads as TGTGCCAGCAGCCCCGACCGGGGGAACTATGGCTACACCTTC.